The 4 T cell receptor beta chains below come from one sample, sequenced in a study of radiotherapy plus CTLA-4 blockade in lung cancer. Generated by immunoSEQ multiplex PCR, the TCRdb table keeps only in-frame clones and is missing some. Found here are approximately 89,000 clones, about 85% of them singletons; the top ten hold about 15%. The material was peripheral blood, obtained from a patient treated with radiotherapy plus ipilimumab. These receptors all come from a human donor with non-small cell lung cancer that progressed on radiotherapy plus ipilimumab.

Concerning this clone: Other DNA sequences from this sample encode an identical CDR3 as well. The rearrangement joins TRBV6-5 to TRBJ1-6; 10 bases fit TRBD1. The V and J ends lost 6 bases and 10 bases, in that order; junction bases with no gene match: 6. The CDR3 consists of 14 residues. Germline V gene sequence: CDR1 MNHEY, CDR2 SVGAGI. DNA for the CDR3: TGTGCCAGCAGCCTGGGACAGGGGAGCTCACCCCTCCACTTT. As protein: CASSLGQGSSPLHF.

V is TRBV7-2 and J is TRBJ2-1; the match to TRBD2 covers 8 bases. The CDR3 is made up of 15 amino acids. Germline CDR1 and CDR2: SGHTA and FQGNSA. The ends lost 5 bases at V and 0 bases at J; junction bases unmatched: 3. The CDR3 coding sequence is TGTGCCAGCAGCCCAGCGGGGGCCTCCTACAATGAGCAGTTCTTC. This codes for CASSPAGASYNEQFF.

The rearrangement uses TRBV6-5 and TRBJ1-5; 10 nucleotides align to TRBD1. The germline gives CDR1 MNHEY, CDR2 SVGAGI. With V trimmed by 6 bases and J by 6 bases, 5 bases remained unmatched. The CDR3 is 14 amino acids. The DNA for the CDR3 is TGTGCCAGCAGGGGACAGGGGACGAGTCAGCCCCAGCATTTT. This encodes CASRGQGTSQPQHF.

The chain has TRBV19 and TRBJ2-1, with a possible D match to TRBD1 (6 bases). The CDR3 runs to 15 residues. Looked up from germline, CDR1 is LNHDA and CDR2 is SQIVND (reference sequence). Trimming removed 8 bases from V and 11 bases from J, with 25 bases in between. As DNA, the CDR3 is TGTGCCAGTTCAGCATTTTTGACAGGCCTCGGTCAGCAGTTCTTC. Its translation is CASSAFLTGLGQQFF.